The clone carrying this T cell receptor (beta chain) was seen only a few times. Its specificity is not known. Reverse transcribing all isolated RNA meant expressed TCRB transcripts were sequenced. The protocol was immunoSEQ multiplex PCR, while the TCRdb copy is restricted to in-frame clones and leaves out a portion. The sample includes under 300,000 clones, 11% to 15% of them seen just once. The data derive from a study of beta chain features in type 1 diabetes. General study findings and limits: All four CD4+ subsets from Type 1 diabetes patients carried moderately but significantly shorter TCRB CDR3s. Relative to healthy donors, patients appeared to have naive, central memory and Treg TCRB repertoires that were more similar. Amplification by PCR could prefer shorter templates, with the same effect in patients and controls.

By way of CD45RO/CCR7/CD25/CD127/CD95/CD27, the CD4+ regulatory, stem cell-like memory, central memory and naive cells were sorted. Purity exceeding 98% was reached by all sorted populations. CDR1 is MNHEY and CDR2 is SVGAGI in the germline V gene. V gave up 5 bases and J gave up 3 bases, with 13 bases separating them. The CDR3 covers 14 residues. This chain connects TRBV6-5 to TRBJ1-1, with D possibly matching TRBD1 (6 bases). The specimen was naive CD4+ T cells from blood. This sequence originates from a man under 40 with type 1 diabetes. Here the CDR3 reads CASSETGGDTEAFF. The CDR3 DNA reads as TGTGCCAGCAGTGAGACAGGAGGTGACACTGAAGCTTTCTTT.